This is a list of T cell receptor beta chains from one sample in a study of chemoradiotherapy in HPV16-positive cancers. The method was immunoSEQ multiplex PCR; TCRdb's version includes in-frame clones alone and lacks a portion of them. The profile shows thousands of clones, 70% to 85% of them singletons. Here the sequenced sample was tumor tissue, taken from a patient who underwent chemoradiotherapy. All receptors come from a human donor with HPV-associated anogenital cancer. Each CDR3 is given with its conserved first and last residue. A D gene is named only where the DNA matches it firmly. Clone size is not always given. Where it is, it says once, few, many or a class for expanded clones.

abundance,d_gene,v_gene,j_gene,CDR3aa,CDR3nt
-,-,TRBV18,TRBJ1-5,CASSPSNQPQHF,TGTGCCAGCTCACCCAGCAATCAGCCCCAGCATTTT
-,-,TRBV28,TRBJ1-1,CASRGNTEAFF,TGTGCCAGCAGGGGAAACACTGAAGCTTTCTTT
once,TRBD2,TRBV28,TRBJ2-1,CASRYLAGFFYNEQFF,TGTGCCAGCAGATATTTAGCGGGATTTTTCTACAATGAGCAGTTCTTC
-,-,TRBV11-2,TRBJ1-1,CASSHRDYTEAFF,TGTGCCAGCAGTCATAGGGATTACACTGAAGCTTTCTTT
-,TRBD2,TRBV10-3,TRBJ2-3,CAISESVGMLAGAGDTQYF,TGTGCCATCAGTGAGTCAGTAGGGATGCTAGCGGGAGCTGGAGATACGCAGTATTTT
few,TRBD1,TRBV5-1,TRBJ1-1,CASSLGDRVNTEAFF,TGCGCCAGCAGCCTGGGGGACAGGGTGAACACTGAAGCTTTCTTT
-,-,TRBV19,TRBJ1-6,CASSLSLNSPLHF,TGTGCCAGTAGTCTCAGTCTTAATTCACCCCTCCACTTT
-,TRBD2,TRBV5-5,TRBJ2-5,CASSLAGGVQETQYF,TGTGCCAGCAGCTTGGCGGGAGGGGTTCAAGAGACCCAGTACTTC
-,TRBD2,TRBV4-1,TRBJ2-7,CASSPYWTSGSYEQYF,TGCGCCAGCAGCCCCTACTGGACTAGCGGGAGCTACGAGCAGTACTTC
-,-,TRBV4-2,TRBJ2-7,CASSPDMGVPYEQYF,TGTGCCAGCAGCCCGGATATGGGCGTTCCCTACGAGCAGTACTTC
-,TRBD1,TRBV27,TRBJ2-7,CASSTDRATYEQYF,TGTGCCAGCAGTACCGACAGGGCTACCTACGAGCAGTACTTC
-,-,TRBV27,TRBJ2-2,CASSSAERAGELFF,TGTGCCAGCAGTTCCGCGGAGAGGGCCGGGGAGCTGTTTTTT
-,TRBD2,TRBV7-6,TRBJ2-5,CASSLGPREGQETQYF,TGTGCCAGCAGCTTAGGTCCCAGGGAGGGACAAGAGACCCAGTACTTC
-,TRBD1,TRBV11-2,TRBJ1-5,CASSLTGGSQPQHF,TGTGCCAGCAGCCTCACAGGGGGCTCCCAGCCCCAGCATTTT
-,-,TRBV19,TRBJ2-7,CASSTAGGYEQYF,TGTGCCAGTAGTACCGCCGGGGGCTACGAGCAGTACTTC
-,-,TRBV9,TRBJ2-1,CASSVEWGTYNEQFF,TGTGCCAGCAGCGTAGAATGGGGCACCTACAATGAGCAGTTCTTC
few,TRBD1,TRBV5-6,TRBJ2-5,CASSLKGAVQTQYF,TGTGCCAGCAGCTTAAAGGGGGCTGTGCAGACCCAGTACTTC
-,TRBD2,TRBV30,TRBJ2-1,CAWSSGIYNEQFF,TGTGCCTGGAGTAGCGGGATCTACAATGAGCAGTTCTTC
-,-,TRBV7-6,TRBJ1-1,CASSLDSTADMNTEAFF,TGTGCCAGCAGCTTAGATTCGACAGCCGATATGAACACTGAAGCTTTCTTT
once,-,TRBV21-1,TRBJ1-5,CASRGTEGGQPQHF,TGTGCCAGCAGGGGGACGGAGGGCGGCCAGCCCCAGCATTTT
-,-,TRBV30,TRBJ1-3,CAWSGAGNTIYF,TGTGCCTGGAGCGGGGCTGGAAACACCATATATTTT
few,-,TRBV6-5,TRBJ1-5,CASRQGNQPQHF,TGTGCCAGCAGACAGGGCAATCAGCCCCAGCATTTT
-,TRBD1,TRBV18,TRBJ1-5,CASSPDRNQPQHF,TGTGCCAGCTCACCGGACAGGAATCAGCCCCAGCATTTT
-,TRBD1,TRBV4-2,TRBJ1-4,CASSQGPRPGGNEKLFF,TGTGCCAGCAGCCAAGGGCCAAGGCCAGGGGGAAATGAAAAACTGTTTTTT
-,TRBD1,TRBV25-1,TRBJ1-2,CASSVGGQRDGYTF,TGTGCCAGCAGTGTAGGGGGACAGAGAGATGGCTACACCTTC
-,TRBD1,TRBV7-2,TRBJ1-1,CASSLRGLDTEAFF,TGTGCCAGCAGCTTAAGGGGGCTGGACACTGAAGCTTTCTTT
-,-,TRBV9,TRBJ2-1,CASSVEWSGYNEQFF,TGTGCCAGCAGCGTAGAGTGGAGCGGATACAATGAGCAGTTCTTC
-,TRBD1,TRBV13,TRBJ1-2,CASSPNRGVNYGYTF,TGTGCCAGCAGCCCAAACAGGGGAGTTAACTATGGCTACACCTTC
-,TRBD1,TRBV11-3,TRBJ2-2,CASSSWGQGAAGELFF,TGTGCCAGCAGCTCATGGGGACAGGGGGCCGCCGGGGAGCTGTTTTTT
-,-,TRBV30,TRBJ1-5,CAFGLGGNQPQHF,TGTGCCTTTGGATTGGGGGGCAATCAGCCCCAGCATTTT
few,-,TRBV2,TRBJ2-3,CASVGHPTDTQYF,TGTGCCAGCGTCGGACACCCCACAGATACGCAGTATTTT
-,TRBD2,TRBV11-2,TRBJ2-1,CASSLAGRSSYNEQFF,TGTGCCAGCAGCTTAGCCGGGAGGAGCTCCTACAATGAGCAGTTCTTC
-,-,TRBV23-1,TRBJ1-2,CASSQHYGYTF,TGCGCCAGCAGTCAACACTATGGCTACACCTTC
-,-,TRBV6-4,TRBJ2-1,CASSDSRVAEGSYNEQFF,TGTGCCAGCAGTGACTCTAGGGTAGCGGAGGGCTCCTACAATGAGCAGTTCTTC
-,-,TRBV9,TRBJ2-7,CASSVEEGALREQYF,TGTGCCAGCAGCGTAGAGGAGGGGGCTTTGCGGGAGCAGTACTTC
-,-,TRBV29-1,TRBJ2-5,CSVVLVETQYF,TGCAGCGTTGTTTTGGTTGAGACCCAGTACTTC
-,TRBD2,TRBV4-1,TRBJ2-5,CASSVTGLAGFQETQYF,TGCGCCAGCAGCGTAACGGGACTAGCGGGCTTCCAAGAGACCCAGTACTTC
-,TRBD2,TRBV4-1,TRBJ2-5,CASSQDGPGGETQYF,TGCGCCAGCAGCCAAGACGGACCGGGAGGGGAGACCCAGTACTTC
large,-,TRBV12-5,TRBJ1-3,CASGLGPEAGSGNTIYF,TGTGCTAGTGGTTTGGGCCCCGAGGCGGGCTCTGGAAACACCATATATTTT
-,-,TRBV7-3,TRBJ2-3,CATSPGLGTDTQYF,TGTGCCACCTCACCGGGACTTGGCACAGATACGCAGTATTTT
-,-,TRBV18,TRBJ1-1,CASSPLGGEAFF,TGTGCCAGCTCACCCCTCGGGGGTGAAGCTTTCTTT
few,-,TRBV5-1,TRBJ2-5,CASSPTGETQYF,TGCGCCAGCAGCCCCACAGGGGAGACCCAGTACTTC
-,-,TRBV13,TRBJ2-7,CASSLRSDEQYF,TGTGCCAGCAGTCTCCGAAGCGACGAGCAGTACTTC
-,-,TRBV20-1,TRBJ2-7,CSASDGRGQYF,TGCAGTGCTAGTGACGGGAGAGGGCAGTACTTC
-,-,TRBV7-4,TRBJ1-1,CASSSHPGSYHEAFF,TGTGCCAGCAGCTCACATCCGGGAAGCTATCATGAAGCTTTCTTT
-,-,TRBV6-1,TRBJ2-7,CASRDASVYEQYF,TGTGCCAGCAGGGATGCTAGCGTGTACGAGCAGTACTTC
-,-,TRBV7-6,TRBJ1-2,CASSLAGNFQGHGYTF,TGTGCCAGCAGCTTAGCTGGGAACTTTCAAGGCCATGGCTACACCTTC
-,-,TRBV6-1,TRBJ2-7,CASSEGGYSYEQYF,TGTGCCAGCAGTGAAGGCGGTTACTCCTACGAGCAGTACTTC
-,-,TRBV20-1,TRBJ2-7,CSAPTRYEQYF,TGCAGTGCTCCTACTAGATACGAGCAGTACTTC
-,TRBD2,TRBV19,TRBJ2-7,CASSMESGLALYEQYF,TGTGCCAGTAGTATGGAATCGGGACTAGCGCTTTACGAGCAGTACTTC
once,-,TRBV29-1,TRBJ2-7,CSAFDGYSYEQYF,TGCAGCGCTTTCGACGGATACTCCTACGAGCAGTACTTC
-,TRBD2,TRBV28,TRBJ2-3,CASSVSGKTDTQYF,TGTGCCAGCAGTGTTAGCGGGAAGACAGATACGCAGTATTTT
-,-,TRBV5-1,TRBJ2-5,CASSAGHIETQYF,TGCGCCAGCAGCGCGGGACACATAGAGACCCAGTACTTC
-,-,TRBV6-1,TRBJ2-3,CASTPSGGSTDTQYF,TGTGCCAGCACCCCAAGTGGGGGAAGCACAGATACGCAGTATTTT
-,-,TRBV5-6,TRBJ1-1,CASSLVWGPATEAFF,TGTGCCAGCAGCTTGGTCTGGGGGCCCGCCACTGAAGCTTTCTTT